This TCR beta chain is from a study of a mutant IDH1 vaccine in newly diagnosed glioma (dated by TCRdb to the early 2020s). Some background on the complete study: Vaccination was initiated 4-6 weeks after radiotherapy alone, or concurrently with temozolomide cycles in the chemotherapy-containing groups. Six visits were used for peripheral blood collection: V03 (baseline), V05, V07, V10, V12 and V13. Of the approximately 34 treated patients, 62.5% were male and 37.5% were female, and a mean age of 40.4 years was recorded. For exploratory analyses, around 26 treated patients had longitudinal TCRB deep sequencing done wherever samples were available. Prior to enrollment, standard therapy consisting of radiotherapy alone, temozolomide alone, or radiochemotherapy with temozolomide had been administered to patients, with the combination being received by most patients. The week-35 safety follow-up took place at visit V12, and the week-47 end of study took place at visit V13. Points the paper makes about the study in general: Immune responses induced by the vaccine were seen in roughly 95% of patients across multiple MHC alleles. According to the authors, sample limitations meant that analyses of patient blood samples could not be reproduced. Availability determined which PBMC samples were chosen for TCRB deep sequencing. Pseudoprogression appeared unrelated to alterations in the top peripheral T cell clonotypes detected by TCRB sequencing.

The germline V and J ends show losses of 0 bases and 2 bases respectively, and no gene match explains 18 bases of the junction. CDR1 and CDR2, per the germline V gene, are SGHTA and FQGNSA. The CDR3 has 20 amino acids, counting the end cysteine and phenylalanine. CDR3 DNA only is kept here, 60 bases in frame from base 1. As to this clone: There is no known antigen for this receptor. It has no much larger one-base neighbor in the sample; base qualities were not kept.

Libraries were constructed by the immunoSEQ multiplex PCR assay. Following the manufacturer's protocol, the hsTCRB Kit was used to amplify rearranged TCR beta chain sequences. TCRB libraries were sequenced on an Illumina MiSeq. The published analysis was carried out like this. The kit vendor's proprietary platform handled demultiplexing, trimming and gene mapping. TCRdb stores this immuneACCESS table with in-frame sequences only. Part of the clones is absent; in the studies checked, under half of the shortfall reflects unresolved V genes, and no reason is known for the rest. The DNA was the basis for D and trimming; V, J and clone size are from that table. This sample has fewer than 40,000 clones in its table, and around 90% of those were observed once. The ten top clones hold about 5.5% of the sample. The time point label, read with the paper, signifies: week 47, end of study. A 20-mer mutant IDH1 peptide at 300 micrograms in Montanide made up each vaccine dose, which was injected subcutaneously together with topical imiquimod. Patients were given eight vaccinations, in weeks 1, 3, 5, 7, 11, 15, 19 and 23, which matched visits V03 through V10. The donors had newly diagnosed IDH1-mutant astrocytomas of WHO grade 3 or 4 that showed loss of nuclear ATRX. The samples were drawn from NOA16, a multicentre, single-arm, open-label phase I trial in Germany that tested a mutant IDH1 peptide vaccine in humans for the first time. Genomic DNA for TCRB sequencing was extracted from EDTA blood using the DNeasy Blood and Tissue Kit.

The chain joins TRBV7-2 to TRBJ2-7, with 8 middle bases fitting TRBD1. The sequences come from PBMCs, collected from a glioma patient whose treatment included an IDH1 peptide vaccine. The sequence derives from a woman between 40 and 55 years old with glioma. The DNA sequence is TGTGCCAGCAGCTTAGCCGGTCTCGGATTGCCATACAGGGGGACCTACGAGCAGTACTTC. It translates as CASSLAGLGLPYRGTYEQYF.